This TCR beta chain was observed in a study of CD8 T cells in Susac syndrome. The J segment lost 0 bases and the V segment lost 8 bases, leaving 7 bases of the junction unmatched. CDR1 and CDR2 (germline): MNHEY, SVGEGT. There are 14 residues in the CDR3. Roughly 0.45 to 1 ug RNA was reverse transcribed with random hexamers. TCRdb re-called the immunoSEQ multiplex PCR reads with MiXCR, one entry per CDR3 protein. This table has some 120,000 distinct CDR3 sequences, about 95% appearing once. Those who served as multiple sclerosis controls were treatment-naive patients with stable or active relapsing-remitting disease. The authors negatively isolated CD8+ and CD4+ T cells and FACS-enriched TEMRA cells.

The clonotype comes from a human donor with multiple sclerosis. Sequences were obtained from CD4+ T cells from PBMCs. The chain couples TRBV6-2 or TRBV6-3 to TRBJ2-7, with 7 bases matching TRBD1. The CDR3 bases are TGTGCCAGCGATAAGACAGGGCTCTCCTACGAGCAGTACTTC. It codes for CASDKTGLSYEQYF.